The clone carrying this T cell receptor (beta chain) has just a few counts. This record belongs to a study of graft-versus-host responses after intestinal transplantation. Clones were read by immunoSEQ multiplex PCR, and TCRdb kept only the in-frame ones, dropping some. Of some 39,000 clones in the sample, 90% to 95% were seen once. The CDR3 sequence is 15 residues long. Trimming shortened V by 1 base and J by 8 bases, and 12 bases separated the two germline ends. The germline V gene encodes CDR1 SGHVS and CDR2 FNYEAQ. The V gene is TRBV7-6, the J gene TRBJ1-6; a possible D gene is TRBD1 (6 bases). This sequence was found in a human patient who received an intestinal transplant, so some T cells may come from the graft donor. Source: PBMCs, taken around 720 days after intestinal transplantation. CDR3 nucleotides: TGTGCCAGCAGCTTAGAAGGACAGCGAGATTCACCCCTCCACTTT. Protein product: CASSLEGQRDSPLHF.